This TCR beta chain was profiled in a study of T-cell memory formation after mild COVID-19. General observations from the study: From day 15 to 85, contracting clones were balanced between CD4 and CD8, whereas later expanders leaned toward CD4+. That cross-reactive memory joined was suggested by some responding clones appearing in pre-infection memory. Mostly located in CM and EM were contracting CD4+ clones, with contracting CD8+ clones located in EMRA. Second-wave clones that peaked on day 37 lacked confirmed SARS-CoV-2 specificity.

One entry per CDR3 protein results from TCRdb running MiXCR on the 5' RACE reads. Of roughly 550,000 distinct CDR3 sequences in the sample, about a fifth were seen once. This clonotype was recorded a few times. Its target is unknown. V was trimmed by 5 bases and J by 3 bases, leaving 20 bases between them. From germline, CDR1 is SGHTA and CDR2 FQGNSA. This CDR3 is built from 16 residues. This chain connects TRBV7-2 to TRBJ2-7; D remains ambiguous. The sequence was collected from an adult woman who had mild COVID-19 (a few samples of this study predate the infection). Cell type and time point are not known. Specimen: PBMCs or a T cell subset sorted from them (not recorded which). CDR3 bases: TGTGCCAGCAGCCCACTTTCTCTGGCTGGGGTCTACGAGCAGTACTTC. Translation: CASSPLSLAGVYEQYF.